The 2 T cell receptor beta chains listed next were all sequenced from one sample in a study of radiation and T cells in renal cell carcinoma (dated by TCRdb to the early 2020s). Library preparation employed the immunoSEQ multiplex PCR assay. The table was pulled from immuneACCESS by TCRdb, which kept in-frame rearrangements only. Such tables lose some clones; where checked, under half of the loss comes from unresolved V genes, and the rest has no known cause. The sample table contains 140,000 to 150,000 clones; only one count was recorded for around nine tenths of them. The ten largest clonotypes hold about a sixth of the sample. The time point label of this sample denotes: blood 4 weeks post-SBRT, at nephrectomy. Taken with the paper, the label for treatment or condition translates to: 15 Gy SBRT to primary tumor, nephrectomy 4 weeks later. Sequencing was performed on blood, taken from a patient whose treatment included radiotherapy and nephrectomy. The receptors stem from a woman in her forties or fifties with renal cell carcinoma.

The rearrangement links TRBV27 to TRBJ2-3, with 10 nucleotides matching TRBD2. Germline CDR1 reads MNHEY; CDR2 reads SMNVEV (reference sequence). The junction had 13 bases not matched to a gene; V was cut back by 5 bases and J by 5 bases. This CDR3 has 17 amino acids. DNA for the CDR3: TGTGCCAGCAGTCCTAGCGCCGGGCTAGCGGGAGAAGATACGCAGTATTTT. Its translation is CASSPSAGLAGEDTQYF.

CDR3 region: CASGQGNEKLFF. In DNA, the CDR3 is TGTGCCAGTGGACAGGGGAATGAAAAACTGTTTTTT. The chain uses TRBV28 and TRBJ1-4; TRBD1 matches 9 bases. The length of the CDR3 is 12 residues. Germline V gives CDR1 MDHEN, CDR2 SYDVKM. Losses at the gene ends were 9 bases for V and 5 bases for J; bases not matched to a gene: 1.